The 9 T cell receptor beta chains in this list originate from one sample, sequenced in a study of blood T cells in healthy people across ages. Combining a sample-barcoded 5' primer with a J-beta primer mix, a second PCR ran for roughly 6 to 12 cycles. TCRdb independently ran MiXCR on the 5' RACE reads; one entry per CDR3 protein. The sample has under 800,000 distinct CDR3 sequences, roughly 47% seen once; the top ten hold around 20%. Sequencing used blood. The source is a woman in her fifties or sixties in good health.

The chain recombines TRBV20-1 with TRBJ2-1; 7 bases are shared with TRBD2. Germline V CDR1 and CDR2: DFQATT, SNEGSKA (reference sequence). The V gene end was trimmed by 1 base and the J gene end by 9 bases; junction bases not matched to a gene: 6. This CDR3 is 13 amino acids long. CDR3 loop: CSARVWGGLEQFF. The DNA for the CDR3 is TGCAGTGCTAGAGTCTGGGGGGGACTTGAGCAGTTCTTC.

The rearrangement joins TRBV5-1 to TRBJ1-1; D may be TRBD1 (6 bases). Trimming left V 4 bases short and J 1 base short, with 14 bases between. Germline CDR1 and CDR2: SGHRS and YFSETQ. The CDR3 length is 15 residues. DNA of the CDR3: TGCGCCAGCAGCCCGACCCCGGACAGGAACACTGAAGCTTTCTTT. Residues: CASSPTPDRNTEAFF.

This clonotype has a count of ten or more. The chain carries TRBV5-1 and TRBJ2-5; possible D gene TRBD1, 5 bases. The ends were cut back, 0 bases at V and 1 base at J, with 10 bases in the middle. Germline values: CDR1 SGHRS, CDR2 YFSETQ. The CDR3 loop spans 15 amino acids. The CDR3 nucleotides are TGCGCCAGCAGCTTGGGGCAGGGCAGCCAAGAGACCCAGTACTTC. This sequence encodes CASSLGQGSQETQYF.

Turning to this clonotype: The limits of the CDR3 on the DNA are not certain, so only TCRdb's listed CDR3 is given. The chain is built from TRBV24-1 and TRBJ2-4; TRBD1, as called in the table, went unchecked against the DNA. The CDR3 is 22 amino acids in total, end residues counted. Germline CDR1 reads KGHDR; CDR2 reads SFDVKD. CDR3 protein: CATSDLFWRGQVEFRAKNIQYF.

The chain uses TRBV6-6 and TRBJ1-1; unclear D gene. CDR1 is MNHNY and CDR2 is SVGAGI in the germline V gene (reference sequence). With 2 bases removed from V and 7 bases from J, the gap between germline ends came to 5 bases. The CDR3 runs to 11 residues. In DNA form, the CDR3 reads TGTGCCAGCAGTTACCACGTTGAAGCTTTCTTT. The encoded protein is CASSYHVEAFF.

In this sample, this clonotype turned up a few times. V and J are TRBV7-2 and TRBJ1-1; unclear D gene. This CDR3 has 15 amino acids. Trimming took 2 bases from V and 1 from J, leaving 11 bases between them. CDR1 SGHTA and CDR2 FQGNSA come from the germline V gene. The chain's CDR3 is CASSLMPPGNTEAFF. CDR3 DNA sequence: TGTGCCAGCAGCTTAATGCCCCCGGGGAACACTGAAGCTTTCTTT.

The rearrangement links TRBV7-3 to TRBJ2-3, with TRBD2 as a possible D gene (6 bases). CDR1 SGHTA and CDR2 FQGTGA come from the germline V gene. This CDR3 region has 15 residues. V dropped 5 bases and J dropped 0 bases, with 12 bases sitting between them. CDR3 sequence (DNA): TGTGCCAGCAGCCGTAGCGGCCCTAGCACAGATACGCAGTATTTT. Its translation is CASSRSGPSTDTQYF. The whole variable domain, filled in from reference TRBV7-3 and TRBJ2-3, reads GAGVSQTPSNKVTEKGKYVELRCDPISGHTALYWYRQSLGQGPEFLIYFQGTGAADDSGLPNDRFFAVRPEGSVSTLKIQRTERGDSAVYLCASSRSGPSTDTQYFGPGTRLTVL.

The chain combines TRBV7-2 with TRBJ1-4, with D perhaps TRBD1 (6 bases). The CDR3 totals 14 residues. Germline V lookup: CDR1 SGHTA, CDR2 FQGNSA. Trimming shortened V by 1 base and J by 7 bases, and 10 bases separated the two germline ends. CDR3 protein: CASSLVGTSEKLFF. CDR3 bases: TGTGCCAGCAGCTTAGTGGGGACAAGTGAAAAACTGTTTTTT. Looking up the rest from reference TRBV7-2 and TRBJ1-4 gives the full variable domain: GAGVSQSPSNKVTEKGKDVELRCDPISGHTALYWYRQSLGQGLEFLIYFQGNSAPDKSGLPSDRFSAERTGGSVSTLTIQRTQQEDSAVYLCASSLVGTSEKLFFGSGTQLSVL.

The genes are TRBV6-1 and TRBJ1-4; TRBD1 matches 7 bases. This CDR3 comprises 14 residues. V gave up 6 bases and J gave up 7 bases; unmatched junction bases: 8. In germline, CDR1 is MNHNS, CDR2 SASEGT. The CDR3 DNA reads TGTGCCAGCAGCGCTCGACAGGGCGGTGAAAAACTGTTTTTT. The encoded protein is CASSARQGGEKLFF.